The sequence of this T cell receptor beta chain was determined in a study of blood T cell repertoires in COVID-19. Whole-study context: Spain, Italy and the United States supplied samples that represented acute and convalescent COVID-19.

TCRdb's copy holds only in-frame clones and misses some; the assay was immunoSEQ multiplex PCR. The sample shows roughly 320,000 clones, more than 85% of them seen only once. Residents of 24 US areas, aged roughly 18 to 89 years, made up the participants. Participants had their cohort set by participant-reported clinical history. The CDR3 has 13 amino acids. The chain uses TRBV1 and TRBJ2-5; the table's D call TRBD2 went unverified against the DNA. TRBV1 is labeled a pseudogene. Sequencing was performed on PBMCs or T cells enriched from blood (not recorded which). The clonotype comes from a woman aged 25 to 39 who had been exposed to COVID-19. CDR3 amino acids: CTSSQVIGETQYF. The DNA for the CDR3 is TGCACCAGCAGCCAAGTAATCGGAGAGACCCAGTACTTC.